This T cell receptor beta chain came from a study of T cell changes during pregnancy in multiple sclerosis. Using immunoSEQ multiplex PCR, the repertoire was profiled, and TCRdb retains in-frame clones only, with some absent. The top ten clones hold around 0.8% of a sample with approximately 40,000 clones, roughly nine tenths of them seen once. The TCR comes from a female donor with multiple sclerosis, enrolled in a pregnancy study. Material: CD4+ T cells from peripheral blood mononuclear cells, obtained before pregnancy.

The CDR3 reads CASRLRDRGSGELFF. In DNA, the CDR3 is TGTGCCAGCAGATTACGGGACAGGGGATCCGGGGAGCTGTTTTTT. The chain uses TRBV27 and TRBJ2-2; TRBD1 aligns across 10 bases. CDR1 is MNHEY and CDR2 is SMNVEV in the germline V gene (reference sequence). This CDR3 is 15 amino acids long. Germline trimming cut 6 bases from V and 6 bases from J; bases unmatched to any gene: 7.